Sequencing of this T cell receptor (beta chain) was carried out in a study of T-cell reconstitution after alpha-beta-depleted transplantation in children. With V trimmed by 5 bases and J by 5 bases, 7 bases remained unmatched. CDR3 length equals 16 residues. Construction of the TCRbeta library involved unique molecular identifiers. Each CDR3 protein is one row after TCRdb ran MiXCR on the PCR reads. The table includes 200,000 to 300,000 distinct CDR3 sequences, more than 20% detected once. The sequenced sample was PBMCs, obtained before TCRalphabeta/CD19-depleted stem cell transplant. The TCR comes from a girl aged 2-10 years with Fanconi anemia, due to receive a stem cell transplant. The chain combines TRBV12-3 or TRBV12-4 with TRBJ2-1; 12 positions agree with TRBD2. The CDR3 region has the DNA TGTGCCAGCAGTAGTCTAGCGGGAGGGCCCAACAATGAGCAGTTCTTC. Its translation is CASSSLAGGPNNEQFF.